This T cell receptor beta chain was documented in a study of cytomegalovirus exposure and HLA in healthy donors. Points from the study as a whole: A few of the chains that were CMV-associated were confirmed in vitro to be specific for CMV antigens.

CDR1 and CDR2 (germline): SGDLS, YYNGEE. Trimming took 2 bases from V and 6 from J; bases not matched to a gene: 6. This CDR3 comprises 15 residues. Details on this clone: Its antigen is still unknown.

Vbeta (60) and Jbeta (13) primers were used in the PCR. The table came from immunoSEQ multiplex PCR; TCRdb's copy has only in-frame clones and leaves some out. The repertoire holds over 200,000 clones, with about 70% as singletons. Sequencing used PBMCs. This TCR was sampled from a woman in her 30s in good health and CMV-seronegative. The chain combines TRBV9 with TRBJ2-3, with 10 bases matching TRBD2. CDR3 coding DNA: TGTGCCAGCAGCGTCCGAAGCGGGAGGGAGGATACGCAGTATTTT. Translating gives CASSVRSGREDTQYF.